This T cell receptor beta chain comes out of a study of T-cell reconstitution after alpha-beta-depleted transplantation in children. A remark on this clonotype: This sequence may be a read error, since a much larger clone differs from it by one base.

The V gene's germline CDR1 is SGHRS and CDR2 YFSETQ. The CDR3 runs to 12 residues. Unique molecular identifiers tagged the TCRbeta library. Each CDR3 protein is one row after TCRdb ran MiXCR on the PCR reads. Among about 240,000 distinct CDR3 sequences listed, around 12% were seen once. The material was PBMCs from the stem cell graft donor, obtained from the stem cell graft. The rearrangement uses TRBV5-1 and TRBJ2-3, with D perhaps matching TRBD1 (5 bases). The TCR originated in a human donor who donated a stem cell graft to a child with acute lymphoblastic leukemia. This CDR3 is CASSGNTGTQYF. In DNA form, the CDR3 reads TGCGCCAGCAGCGGTAACACAGGTACGCAGTATTTT.